This TCR beta chain came from a study of vaccination and CD4 T cells after COVID-19. Noted time point: late sampling 161 to 241 days after vaccination in a few convalescent patients. As to treatment: approximately nine-day PBMC culture with coronavirus spike peptide pools or control peptides (ViraFEST assay). V lost 5 bases, J lost 3 bases, and 16 bases lay in between. The germline gives CDR1 SGHVS, CDR2 FQNEAQ. The CDR3 length is 16 residues. A remark on this clonotype: As yet, its antigen is unknown.

Cultured CD4+ T-cell DNA underwent Oncomine TCR Beta short-read sequencing. TCRdb processed the PCR reads anew with MiXCR; each CDR3 protein has one entry. The sample gives over 15,000 distinct CDR3 sequences, around 50% of which show up once; 20% to 25% is in the top ten. The sample in question was CD4+ T cells from blood, cultured in vitro, obtained about 7 months after SARS-CoV-2 vaccination. The chain is built from TRBV7-8 and TRBJ2-2; D gene unclear. This sequence originates from a human donor who had recovered from COVID-19. This CDR3 reads CASSLFQVGHTGELFF. The CDR3 nucleotides read TGTGCCAGCAGCCTATTCCAGGTTGGGCACACCGGGGAGCTGTTTTTT.